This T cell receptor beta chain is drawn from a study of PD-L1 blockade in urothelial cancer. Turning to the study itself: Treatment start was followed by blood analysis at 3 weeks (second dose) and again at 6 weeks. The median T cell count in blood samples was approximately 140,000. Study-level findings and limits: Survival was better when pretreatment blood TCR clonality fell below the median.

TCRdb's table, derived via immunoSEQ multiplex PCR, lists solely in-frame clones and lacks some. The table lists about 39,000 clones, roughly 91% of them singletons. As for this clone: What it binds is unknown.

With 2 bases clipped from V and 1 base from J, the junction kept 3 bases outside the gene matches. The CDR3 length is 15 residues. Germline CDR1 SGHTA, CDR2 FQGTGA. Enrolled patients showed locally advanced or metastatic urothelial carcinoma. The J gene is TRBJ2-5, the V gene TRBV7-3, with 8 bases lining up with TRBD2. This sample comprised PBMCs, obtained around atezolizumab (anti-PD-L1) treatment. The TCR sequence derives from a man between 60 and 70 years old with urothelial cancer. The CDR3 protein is CASSLAGGTQETQYF. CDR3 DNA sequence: TGTGCCAGCAGCTTAGCGGGGGGAACCCAAGAGACCCAGTACTTC.